This T cell receptor (beta chain) was captured by sequencing in a study of Ad26.COV2.S vaccination and SARS-CoV-2 variants. Study-level information: Donor got 5x10^10 or 1x10^11 viral particles of Ad26.COV2.S.

The CDR3 length is 16 residues. Germline CDR1 reads SSHAT; CDR2 reads FNYEAQ (reference sequence). As regards this clone: Its antigen remains unknown. The junction shows a germline mismatch at one end, possibly a read error.

Treatment specified: 15 to 20 received Ad26.COV2.S at low or high dose, single or two shots; 5 received placebo; per-sample allocation not given. The investigators took samples on day 63 after the first vaccine or placebo injection. What was given as vaccine was an Ad26 vector encoding Wuhan-strain SARS-CoV-2 spike. General observations from the study: In vaccinated individuals, spike-specific CD8+ and CD4+ T cell responses reportedly displayed substantial breadth. Researchers reported similar non-spike TCR breadth in vaccine and placebo recipients.

The repertoire was sequenced with immunoSEQ multiplex PCR; TCRdb's copy has only in-frame clones and lacks some. The sample shows fewer than 900,000 clones, about 90% of them seen only once. The source is a person between 18 and 65 years old who received the Ad26.COV2.S COVID-19 vaccine or a placebo. This chain joins TRBV7-7 and TRBJ2-1; no clear D gene. The input for sequencing was peripheral blood, taken in a trial of Ad26.COV2.S vaccine versus placebo. The chain's CDR3 is CASSPPREWGYNEQFF. For the CDR3, the DNA is TGTGCTAGCAGCCCCCCGCGAGAGTGGGGTTACAATGAGCAGTTCTTC.